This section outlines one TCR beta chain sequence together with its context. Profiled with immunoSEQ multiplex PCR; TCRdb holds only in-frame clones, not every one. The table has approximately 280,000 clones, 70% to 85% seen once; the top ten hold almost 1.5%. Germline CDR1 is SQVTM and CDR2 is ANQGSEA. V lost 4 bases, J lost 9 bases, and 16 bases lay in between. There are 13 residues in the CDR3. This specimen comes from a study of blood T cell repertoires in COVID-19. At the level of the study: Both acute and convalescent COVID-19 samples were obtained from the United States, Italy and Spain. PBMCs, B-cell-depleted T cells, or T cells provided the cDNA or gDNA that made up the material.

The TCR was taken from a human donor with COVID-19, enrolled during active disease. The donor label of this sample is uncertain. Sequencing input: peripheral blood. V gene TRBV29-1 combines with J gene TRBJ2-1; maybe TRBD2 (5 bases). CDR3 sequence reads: CSVGETLSAEQFF. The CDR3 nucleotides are TGCAGCGTTGGGGAGACCTTATCCGCTGAGCAGTTCTTC.